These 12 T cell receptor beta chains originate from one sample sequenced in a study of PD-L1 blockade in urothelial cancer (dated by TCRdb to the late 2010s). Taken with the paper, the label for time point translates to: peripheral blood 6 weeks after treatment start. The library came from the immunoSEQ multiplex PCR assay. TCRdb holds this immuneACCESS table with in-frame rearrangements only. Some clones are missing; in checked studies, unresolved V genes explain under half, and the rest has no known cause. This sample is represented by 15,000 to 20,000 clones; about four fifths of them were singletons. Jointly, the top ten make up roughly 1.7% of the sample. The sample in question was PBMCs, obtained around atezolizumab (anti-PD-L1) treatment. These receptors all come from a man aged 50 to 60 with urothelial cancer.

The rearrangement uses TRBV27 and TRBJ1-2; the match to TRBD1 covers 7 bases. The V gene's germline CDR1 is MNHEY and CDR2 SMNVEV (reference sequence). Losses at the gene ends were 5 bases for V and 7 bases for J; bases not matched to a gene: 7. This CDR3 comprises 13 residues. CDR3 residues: CASSRTGTFGYTF. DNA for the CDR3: TGTGCCAGCAGTCGGACAGGAACCTTTGGCTACACCTTC.

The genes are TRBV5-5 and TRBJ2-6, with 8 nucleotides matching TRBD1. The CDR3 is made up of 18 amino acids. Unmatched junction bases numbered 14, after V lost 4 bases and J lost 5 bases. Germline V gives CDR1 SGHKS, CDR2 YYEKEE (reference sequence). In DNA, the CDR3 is TGTGCCAGCAGCCCTAGGACAGGGCTAGACGTCTGGGCCAACGTCCTGACTTTC. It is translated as CASSPRTGLDVWANVLTF.

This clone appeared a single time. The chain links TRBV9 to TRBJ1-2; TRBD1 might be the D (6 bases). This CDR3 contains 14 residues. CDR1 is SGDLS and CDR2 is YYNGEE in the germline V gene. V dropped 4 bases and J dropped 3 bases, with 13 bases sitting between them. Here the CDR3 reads CASSPLWTDYGYTF. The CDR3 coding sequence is TGTGCCAGCAGCCCGCTATGGACAGACTATGGCTACACCTTC.

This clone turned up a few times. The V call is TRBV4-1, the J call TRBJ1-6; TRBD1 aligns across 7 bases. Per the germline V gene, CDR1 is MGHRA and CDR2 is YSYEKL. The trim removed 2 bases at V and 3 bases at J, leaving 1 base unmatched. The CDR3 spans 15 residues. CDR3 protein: CASSQTGVYNSPLHF. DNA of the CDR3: TGCGCCAGCAGCCAAACAGGGGTCTATAATTCACCCCTCCACTTT.

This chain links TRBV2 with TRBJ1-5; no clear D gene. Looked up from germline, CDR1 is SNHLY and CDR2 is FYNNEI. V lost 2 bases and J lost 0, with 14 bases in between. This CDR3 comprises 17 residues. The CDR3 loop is CASSESVYGSSNQPQHF. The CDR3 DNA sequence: TGTGCCAGCAGTGAATCGGTCTACGGGAGTAGCAATCAGCCCCAGCATTTT.

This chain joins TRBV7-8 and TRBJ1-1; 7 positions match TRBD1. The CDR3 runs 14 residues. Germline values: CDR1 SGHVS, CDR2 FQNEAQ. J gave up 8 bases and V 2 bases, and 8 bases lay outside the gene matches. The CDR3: CASSLQGQVTEAFF. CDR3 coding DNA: TGTGCCAGCAGCTTACAAGGACAGGTCACAGAAGCTTTCTTT.

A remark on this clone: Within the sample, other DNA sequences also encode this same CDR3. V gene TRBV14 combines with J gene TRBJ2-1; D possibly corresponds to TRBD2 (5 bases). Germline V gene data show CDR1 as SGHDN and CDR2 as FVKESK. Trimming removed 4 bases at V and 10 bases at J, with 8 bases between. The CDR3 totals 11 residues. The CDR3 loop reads CASSPGGEQFF. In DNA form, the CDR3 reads TGTGCCAGCAGCCCGGGCGGGGAGCAGTTCTTC.

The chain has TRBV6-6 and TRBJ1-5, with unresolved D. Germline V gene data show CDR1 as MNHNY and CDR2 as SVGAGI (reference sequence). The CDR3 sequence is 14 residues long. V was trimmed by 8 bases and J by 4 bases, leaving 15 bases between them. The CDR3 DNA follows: TGTGCCAGCGGGCCCTCGGTCCTGAATCAGCCCCAGCATTTT. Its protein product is CASGPSVLNQPQHF.

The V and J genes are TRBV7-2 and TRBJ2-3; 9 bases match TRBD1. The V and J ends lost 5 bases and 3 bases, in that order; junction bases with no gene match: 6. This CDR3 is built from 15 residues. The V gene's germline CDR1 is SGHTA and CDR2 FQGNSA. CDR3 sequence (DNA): TGTGCCAGCAGCCGGAAGACAGGGGGTACAGATACGCAGTATTTT. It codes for CASSRKTGGTDTQYF.

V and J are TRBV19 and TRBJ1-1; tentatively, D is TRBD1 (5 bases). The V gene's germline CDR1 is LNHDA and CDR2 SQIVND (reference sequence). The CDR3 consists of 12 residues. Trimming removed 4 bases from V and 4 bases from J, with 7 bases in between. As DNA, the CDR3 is TGTGCCAGTAGTAGGAGGGGCACTGAAGCTTTCTTT. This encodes CASSRRGTEAFF.

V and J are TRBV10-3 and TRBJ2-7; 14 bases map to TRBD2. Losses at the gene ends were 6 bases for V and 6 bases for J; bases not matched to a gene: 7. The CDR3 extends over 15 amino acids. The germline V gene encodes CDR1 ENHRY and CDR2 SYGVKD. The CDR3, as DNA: TGTGCCATCAGGGGAACGGGACTAGCGGGAGTCGAGCAGTACTTC. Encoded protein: CAIRGTGLAGVEQYF.

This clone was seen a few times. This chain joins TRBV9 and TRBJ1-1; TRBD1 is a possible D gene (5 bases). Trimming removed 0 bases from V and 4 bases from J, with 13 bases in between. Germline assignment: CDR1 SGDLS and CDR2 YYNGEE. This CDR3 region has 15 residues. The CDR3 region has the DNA TGTGCCAGCAGCGTAGGGGTGGGGCCGAGCACTGAAGCTTTCTTT. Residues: CASSVGVGPSTEAFF. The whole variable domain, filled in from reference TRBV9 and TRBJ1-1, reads DSGVTQTPKHLITATGQRVTLRCSPRSGDLSVYWYQQSLDQGLQFLIQYYNGEERAKGNILERFSAQQFPDLHSELNLSSLELGDSALYFCASSVGVGPSTEAFFGQGTRLTVV.